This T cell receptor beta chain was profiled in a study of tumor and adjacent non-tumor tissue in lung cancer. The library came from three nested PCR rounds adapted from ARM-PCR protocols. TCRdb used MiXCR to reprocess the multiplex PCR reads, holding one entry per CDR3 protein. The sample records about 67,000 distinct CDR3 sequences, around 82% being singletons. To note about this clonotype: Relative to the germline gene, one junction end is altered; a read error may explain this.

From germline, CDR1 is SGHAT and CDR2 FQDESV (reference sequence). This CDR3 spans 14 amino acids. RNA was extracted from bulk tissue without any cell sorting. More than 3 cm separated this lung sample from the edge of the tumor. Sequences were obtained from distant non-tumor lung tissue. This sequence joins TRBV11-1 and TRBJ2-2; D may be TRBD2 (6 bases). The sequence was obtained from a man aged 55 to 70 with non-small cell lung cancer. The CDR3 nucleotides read TGTACTAGCAGCTACACTAGTGGCACCTGGGAGCTGTTTTTT. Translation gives CTSSYTSGTWELFF.